These 23 T cell receptor beta chains were all obtained from the same sample, sequenced in a study of cytomegalovirus exposure and HLA in healthy donors. 60 Vbeta and 13 Jbeta primers were used in PCR. Generated by immunoSEQ multiplex PCR, the TCRdb table keeps only in-frame clones and is missing some. The repertoire includes about 190,000 clones, about 81% of them detected once, and about 2% sits in the top ten. The sample comprised PBMCs. The receptors originated from a woman aged 25-40 years in good health and CMV-seronegative.

The V and J genes are TRBV28 and TRBJ2-3; 10 bases map to TRBD2. The germline gives CDR1 MDHEN, CDR2 SYDVKM. Germline trimming cut 8 bases from V and 3 bases from J; bases unmatched to any gene: 8. The CDR3 sequence is 15 residues long. CDR3 in DNA: TGTGCCAGCCGGACAGCGGGAGGGGGGACAGATACGCAGTATTTT. As protein: CASRTAGGGTDTQYF.

The chain combines TRBV5-1 with TRBJ2-7; tentatively, D is TRBD1 (6 bases). Deletions cut 0 bases from V and 3 bases from J, with 13 bases between. The germline V gene has CDR1 SGHRS and CDR2 YFSETQ. The CDR3 sequence is 15 residues long. The CDR3 spells CASSLASQGIYEQYF. For the CDR3, the DNA is TGCGCCAGCAGCTTGGCTTCCCAGGGGATCTACGAGCAGTACTTC.

This chain uses TRBV27 with TRBJ2-2; 7 bases are a match to TRBD1. Germline loops: CDR1 MNHEY, CDR2 SMNVEV (reference sequence). The trim removed 3 bases at V and 9 bases at J, leaving 10 bases unmatched. CDR3 length: 15 residues. The CDR3: CASSFPGQPPWELFF. The DNA of the CDR3 is TGTGCCAGCAGTTTCCCGGGACAGCCACCCTGGGAGCTGTTTTTT.

The DNA for the CDR3 is TGTGCCAGTGACAGTGGGTACGAGCAGTACTTC. Translating it yields CASDSGYEQYF. This chain uses TRBV6-1 with TRBJ2-7; D may be TRBD1 (5 bases). The CDR3 contains 11 residues. V shed 9 bases and J shed 4 bases, with 10 bases lying between them. The germline V gene has CDR1 MNHNS and CDR2 SASEGT.

In its sample, this clone was seen once. The chain carries TRBV4-3 and TRBJ1-4, with 7 bases identical to TRBD1. This CDR3 spans 16 amino acids. From germline, CDR1 is LGHNA and CDR2 YSLEER. With V trimmed by 0 bases and J by 7 bases, 8 bases remained unmatched. The CDR3 reads CASSQEGGRGAEKLFF. For the CDR3, the DNA is TGCGCCAGCAGCCAAGAAGGCGGCAGGGGGGCTGAAAAACTGTTTTTT.

The rearrangement joins TRBV7-2 to TRBJ2-3; D may be TRBD1 (6 bases). Between the trimmed V and J ends, which lost 5 bases and 0 bases, there was a span of 12 bases. Per germline, CDR1 SGHTA and CDR2 FQGNSA. The CDR3 runs 15 residues. The DNA for the CDR3 is TGTGCCAGCAGCCCGCTGCAGGGGAGCACAGATACGCAGTATTTT. It is translated as CASSPLQGSTDTQYF.

The genes are TRBV7-2 and TRBJ2-3; no definite D call. This CDR3 spans 13 amino acids. Germline CDR1 SGHTA, CDR2 FQGNSA. V lost 2 bases and J 1 base, leaving 4 bases between the germline ends. CDR3 DNA sequence: TGTGCCAGCAGCTTACAGGGCACAGATACGCAGTATTTT. This codes for CASSLQGTDTQYF.

The J gene is TRBJ1-2, the V gene TRBV11-2; TRBD1 aligns across 10 bases. Germline CDR1 is SGHAT and CDR2 is FQNNGV. The trim removed 0 bases at V and 4 bases at J, leaving 2 bases unmatched. CDR3 size: 15 residues. In DNA form, the CDR3 reads TGTGCCAGCAGCTTAGATCGACAGGGGGCCTATGGCTACACCTTC. It is translated as CASSLDRQGAYGYTF.

This clone was counted a single time. The CDR3 loop is CASSLSFGSEQYF. Written as DNA, the CDR3 is TGTGCCAGCAGTTTATCATTCGGTTCCGAGCAGTACTTC. This sequence joins TRBV27 and TRBJ2-7; no firm D call. Germline V gene data show CDR1 as MNHEY and CDR2 as SMNVEV (reference sequence). The CDR3 contains 13 residues. The V end lost 0 bases, the J end lost 6 bases, and 9 bases lay between the germline ends.

The rearrangement links TRBV7-8 to TRBJ1-2; 8 nucleotides agree with TRBD1. V was clipped by 4 bases and J by 8 bases; unmatched bases: 12. CDR1 SGHVS and CDR2 FQNEAQ come from the germline V gene. The CDR3 sequence is 15 residues long. The chain's CDR3 is CASSSHRSRGQGYTF. CDR3 DNA: TGTGCCAGCAGCTCCCATAGGTCCAGGGGGCAAGGCTACACCTTC.

This clone was found a few times. The chain couples TRBV27 to TRBJ1-5; 7 bases are a match to TRBD1. The CDR3 spans 13 residues. Looked up from germline, CDR1 is MNHEY and CDR2 is SMNVEV (reference sequence). Unmatched junction bases numbered 2, after V lost 6 bases and J lost 3 bases. CDR3 nucleotides: TGTGCCAGCAGGGGACAGATCAATCAGCCCCAGCATTTT. As protein: CASRGQINQPQHF.

The chain couples TRBV28 to TRBJ1-4; D ambiguous. Trimming stripped 8 bases from V and 0 bases from J, with 10 bases between. The CDR3 consists of 14 residues. Germline values: CDR1 MDHEN, CDR2 SYDVKM. The CDR3 is CASLGAATNEKLFF. The CDR3 DNA sequence: TGTGCCAGCCTAGGCGCCGCAACTAATGAAAAACTGTTTTTT.

The rearrangement uses TRBV10-3 and TRBJ2-7; the match to TRBD2 covers 8 bases. V lost 7 bases, J lost 0 bases, and 5 bases stayed unmatched. The CDR3 spans 14 residues. Germline V CDR1 and CDR2: ENHRY, SYGVKD. The CDR3: CAITESGSSYEQYF. CDR3 nucleotides: TGTGCCATCACCGAAAGCGGGAGCTCCTACGAGCAGTACTTC.

This clone showed up just a few times. The identical CDR3 is also encoded by other nucleotide sequences in the sample. V and J are TRBV7-9 and TRBJ1-4; tentative D call: TRBD1 (6 bases). The CDR3 is 14 amino acids. Germline CDR1 SEHNR, CDR2 FQNEAQ (reference sequence). Trimming left V 2 bases short and J 8 bases short, with 12 bases between. In DNA, the CDR3 is TGTGCCAGCAGCTTATCGGTACAGGGCGAAAAACTGTTTTTT. It codes for CASSLSVQGEKLFF.

This chain connects TRBV5-4 to TRBJ2-1; tentatively, D is TRBD2 (7 bases). The CDR3 consists of 16 residues. The ends were cut back, 3 bases at V and 8 bases at J, with 21 bases in the middle. In germline, CDR1 is SGHNT, CDR2 YYREEE (reference sequence). Here the CDR3 DNA reads TGTGCCAGCAGCTGGGGTGGGGGCGGGAGCGGTGATGAGCAGTTCTTC. Its protein product is CASSWGGGGSGDEQFF.

The chain joins TRBV27 to TRBJ1-2; D gene uncertain. The germline gives CDR1 MNHEY, CDR2 SMNVEV (reference sequence). With 5 bases removed from V and 3 bases from J, the gap between germline ends came to 16 bases. The CDR3 contains 15 residues. The CDR3 is CASSPSVQRYYGYTF. The CDR3 bases are TGTGCCAGCAGTCCATCCGTCCAGCGCTACTATGGCTACACCTTC.

The rearrangement uses TRBV7-2 and TRBJ2-7; 7 bases map to TRBD1. This CDR3 contains 14 residues. V was pared by 4 bases and J by 3 bases, with 6 bases of the junction left unmatched. In germline, CDR1 is SGHTA, CDR2 FQGNSA. The CDR3 nucleotides read TGTGCCAGCAGCTGGGCAGGGGGAAACTACGAGCAGTACTTC. It yields the protein CASSWAGGNYEQYF.

The chain uses TRBV6-1 and TRBJ1-5, with 8 bases aligning to TRBD1. The CDR3 spans 15 residues. V trimming: 3 bases; J trimming: 3 bases; junction bases outside the gene matches: 4. Germline V lookup: CDR1 MNHNS, CDR2 SASEGT. This chain's CDR3 is CASSDQDRANQPQHF. The CDR3 DNA reads as TGTGCCAGCAGTGACCAGGACAGGGCCAATCAGCCCCAGCATTTT.

V usage is TRBV6-4 and J usage is TRBJ1-2; TRBD1 matches 7 bases. This CDR3 contains 15 residues. J was trimmed by 2 bases and V by 7 bases; bases with no gene match: 10. Germline lookup yields CDR1 MRHNA and CDR2 SNTAGT. CDR3 coding DNA: TGTGCCAGCACTCGCGAGCCGGGACAGAACTATGGCTACACCTTC. It translates to CASTREPGQNYGYTF.

This sequence joins TRBV7-2 and TRBJ1-2; tentatively, D is TRBD1 (6 bases). The CDR3 has 15 amino acids. Germline CDR1 and CDR2: SGHTA and FQGNSA. The V end was cut by 1 base, the J end by 6 bases, with 15 bases between. CDR3 residues: CASSLVARSGDGYTF. CDR3 DNA: TGTGCCAGCAGCTTAGTAGCGCGGTCAGGGGATGGCTACACCTTC.

This clone was picked up a small number of times. The rearrangement uses TRBV19 and TRBJ2-2, with D maybe TRBD1 (5 bases). This CDR3 is 14 amino acids long. Trimming cost V 7 bases and J 1 base, with 10 bases left between them. Germline V gives CDR1 LNHDA, CDR2 SQIVND (reference sequence). CDR3 DNA: TGTGCCAGTAACCGCAGGGTGAACACCGGGGAGCTGTTTTTT. This encodes CASNRRVNTGELFF.

The chain carries TRBV7-9 and TRBJ2-1; TRBD2 agrees at 14 bases. Germline lookup yields CDR1 SEHNR and CDR2 FQNEAQ (reference sequence). The junction had 7 bases not matched to a gene; V was cut back by 8 bases and J by 7 bases. The CDR3 spans 15 residues. Written as DNA, the CDR3 is TGTGCCAGCGCGACGGGACTAGCGGGGGAGAATGAGCAGTTCTTC. This gives the protein CASATGLAGENEQFF.

J is TRBJ2-7 and V is TRBV4-1; 7 bases line up with TRBD2. Per germline, CDR1 MGHRA and CDR2 YSYEKL. The ends lost 5 bases at V and 6 bases at J; junction bases unmatched: 10. The CDR3 runs 14 residues. The CDR3 sequence: CASSTPGRDFEQYF. The CDR3 nucleotides are TGCGCCAGCAGCACCCCGGGGAGGGATTTCGAGCAGTACTTC.